These 26 T cell receptor beta chains originate from one sample sequenced in a study of blood T cell repertoires in COVID-19. Assay used: immunoSEQ multiplex PCR; TCRdb lists only in-frame clones, some missing. The sample records more than 65,000 clones, approximately 75% being singletons. Specimen: peripheral blood. These receptors were taken from a human donor in a cohort sampled during active COVID-19.

The V call is TRBV7-9, the J call TRBJ2-7; D gene ambiguous. This CDR3 has 15 residues. V was shortened by 3 bases and J by 5 bases, with 17 bases between the two germline ends. Germline-derived CDR1 and CDR2 are SEHNR and FQNEAQ (reference sequence). Here the CDR3 reads CASSFWLTETDEQYF. As DNA, the CDR3 is TGTGCCAGCAGCTTCTGGCTAACGGAGACTGACGAGCAGTACTTC.

The table lists this clone with a few counts. CDR3 DNA sequence: TGTGCCAGCTCACTCCCGAGGGCCGCAGCAGAAAAACTGTTTTTT. This codes for CASSLPRAAAEKLFF. The chain couples TRBV18 to TRBJ1-4, with D unresolved. V dropped 4 bases and J dropped 8 bases, with 17 bases sitting between them. Germline CDR1 KGHSH, CDR2 LQKENI. CDR3 size: 15 residues.

This chain connects TRBV7-9 to TRBJ1-1; TRBD1 matches at 8 bases. The CDR3 runs to 15 residues. V was pared by 5 bases and J by 1 base, with 6 bases of the junction left unmatched. CDR1 is SEHNR and CDR2 is FQNEAQ in the germline V gene (reference sequence). The CDR3 is CASSTGTGGNTEAFF. For the CDR3, the DNA is TGTGCCAGCAGCACCGGGACAGGCGGGAACACTGAAGCTTTCTTT.

This clone was detected only once. The rearrangement joins TRBV2 to TRBJ2-4; 8 bases align to TRBD1. The CDR3 has 15 residues. Looked up from germline, CDR1 is SNHLY and CDR2 is FYNNEI. J gave up 7 bases and V 0 bases, and 5 bases lay outside the gene matches. The DNA for the CDR3 is TGTGCCAGCAGTGAAGCCTCCGGGACAGGTAACATTCAGTACTTC. The encoded protein is CASSEASGTGNIQYF. Combining the CDR3 with reference TRBV2 and TRBJ2-4 gives the whole variable domain EPEVTQTPSHQVTQMGQEVILRCVPISNHLYFYWYRQILGQKVEFLVSFYNNEISEKSEIFDDQFSVERPDGSNFTLKIRSTKLEDSAMYFCASSEASGTGNIQYFGAGTRLSVL.

This clone was seen just once. The rearrangement uses TRBV7-2 and TRBJ2-1; 10 nucleotides align to TRBD2. The CDR3 spans 16 residues. The germline V gene has CDR1 SGHTA and CDR2 FQGNSA. V dropped 5 bases and J dropped 3; count of bases not matched to a gene: 7. The CDR3 DNA follows: TGTGCCAGCAGCCTATCCTCTAGCGGGGGCTACAATGAGCAGTTCTTC. Translation: CASSLSSSGGYNEQFF.

In DNA, the CDR3 is TGTGCCAGCAGCCCCCGACTCTACACCTACGAGCAGTACTTC. Protein product: CASSPRLYTYEQYF. The rearrangement uses TRBV9 and TRBJ2-7; D not certain. The ends were cut back, 4 bases at V and 2 bases at J, with 13 bases in the middle. The CDR3 length is 14 residues. In germline, CDR1 is SGDLS, CDR2 YYNGEE.

V gene TRBV4-1 combines with J gene TRBJ1-2; 10 bases are a match to TRBD1. The CDR3 is made up of 14 amino acids. Germline-derived CDR1 and CDR2 are MGHRA and YSYEKL. V lost 1 base and J lost 6; bases outside the gene matches: 2. The CDR3 DNA reads as TGCGCCAGCAGCCAAGTGACAGGGGGCCATGGCTACACCTTC. Its translation is CASSQVTGGHGYTF.

This clone was observed a single time. This chain connects TRBV30 to TRBJ2-7; 7 nucleotides line up with TRBD1. J lost 11 bases, V lost 4 bases, and 11 bases had no gene match. CDR3 length equals 12 residues. Germline assignment: CDR1 GTSNPN and CDR2 SVGIG (reference sequence). The CDR3: CAWIQTGRREYF. The CDR3 nucleotides are TGTGCCTGGATCCAGACAGGGCGGCGGGAGTACTTC.

The V and J genes are TRBV6-4 and TRBJ2-3, with 10 bases fitting TRBD1. Germline-derived CDR1 and CDR2 are MRHNA and SNTAGT. Trimming removed 0 bases from V and 4 bases from J; junction bases left unmatched: 7. The CDR3 runs 17 residues. The CDR3, as DNA: TGTGCCAGCAGTGACTCGGGAAGCGGGACAGGGGCAGATACGCAGTATTTT. Amino acid sequence: CASSDSGSGTGADTQYF.

The chain carries TRBV6-5 and TRBJ1-2, with unresolved D. This CDR3 contains 13 residues. Trimming stripped 5 bases from V and 5 bases from J, with 12 bases between. From germline, CDR1 is MNHEY and CDR2 SVGAGI. DNA of the CDR3: TGTGCCAGCAGTCCGGCGGAGGAGTATGGCTACACCTTC. Translated: CASSPAEEYGYTF.

This chain connects TRBV3-1 (or the pseudogene TRBV3-2) to TRBJ2-1; the match to TRBD2 covers 7 bases. The germline CDR1 and CDR2 sequences are LGHDT and YNNKEL (reference sequence). V lost 3 bases, J lost 6 bases, and 5 bases stayed unmatched. This CDR3 comprises 14 residues. The CDR3 spells CASSQGGFPNEQFF. In nucleotides, the CDR3 is TGTGCCAGCAGCCAGGGGGGGTTTCCCAATGAGCAGTTCTTC.

This clone was found a few times. This chain joins TRBV7-8 and TRBJ1-2; D not resolved. The CDR3 totals 13 residues. Germline CDR1 SGHVS, CDR2 FQNEAQ. V was cut by 1 base and J by 5 bases, with 8 bases left in between. The CDR3 protein is CASSLETTYGYTF. CDR3 nucleotide sequence: TGTGCCAGCAGCTTAGAAACTACTTATGGCTACACCTTC.

There are a few counts of this clone. The chain combines TRBV7-8 with TRBJ1-1; a possible D gene is TRBD1 (6 bases). CDR3 length: 16 residues. Germline V gene lookup returns CDR1 SGHVS and CDR2 FQNEAQ. The germline V and J ends were trimmed by 6 bases and 0 bases, with 17 bases remaining between them. The CDR3 loop is CASRLYRQAMNTEAFF. The CDR3 nucleotides are TGTGCCAGCAGACTATACAGACAGGCTATGAACACTGAAGCTTTCTTT.

V usage is TRBV11-2 and J usage is TRBJ2-2; 9 nucleotides align to TRBD2. The CDR3 spans 16 residues. Germline V gene sequence: CDR1 SGHAT, CDR2 FQNNGV. Trimming cost V 4 bases and J 5 bases; bases outside gene matches: 8. This CDR3 reads CASSSAGGALTGELFF. The CDR3 DNA is TGTGCCAGCAGCTCGGCGGGGGGGGCACTGACCGGGGAGCTGTTTTTT. The whole variable domain, filled in from reference TRBV11-2 and TRBJ2-2, reads EAGVAQSPRYKIIEKRQSVAFWCNPISGHATLYWYQQILGQGPKLLIQFQNNGVVDDSQLPKDRFSAERLKGVDSTLKIQPAKLEDSAVYLCASSSAGGALTGELFFGEGSRLTVL.

The rearrangement uses TRBV7-8 and TRBJ1-4, with D hard to call. The germline CDR1 and CDR2 sequences are SGHVS and FQNEAQ. The CDR3 is 13 amino acids. V was pared by 0 bases and J by 6 bases, with 5 bases between. This CDR3 reads CASSLAPYEKLFF. For the CDR3, the DNA is TGTGCCAGCAGCTTAGCTCCTTATGAAAAACTGTTTTTT.

The chain is built from TRBV9 and TRBJ2-1; a weak D match, TRBD2 (6 bases). CDR3 size: 15 residues. Germline CDR1 reads SGDLS; CDR2 reads YYNGEE. V was trimmed by 2 bases and J by 6 bases, leaving 15 bases between them. This CDR3 reads CASSVRGLGGNEQFF. CDR3 DNA: TGTGCCAGCAGCGTGCGGGGACTCGGTGGCAATGAGCAGTTCTTC.

The genes are TRBV19 and TRBJ1-4, with unresolved D. Trimming left V 6 bases short and J 6 bases short, with 11 bases between. This CDR3 region has 13 residues. In germline, CDR1 is LNHDA, CDR2 SQIVND (reference sequence). CDR3 loop: CASSPEVDEKLFF. As DNA, the CDR3 is TGTGCCAGTAGCCCCGAGGTGGATGAAAAACTGTTTTTT.

The J gene is TRBJ2-5, the V gene TRBV30; D is undetermined. V lost 0 bases, J lost 5 bases, and 4 bases lay in between. CDR1 and CDR2 from the germline V gene are GTSNPN and SVGIG (reference sequence). The CDR3 length is 11 residues. The CDR3, as DNA: TGTGCCTGGAGTGTACTGGAGACCCAGTACTTC. This gives the protein CAWSVLETQYF.

Only one count was recorded for this clone. The chain recombines TRBV3-1 (or the pseudogene TRBV3-2) with TRBJ2-7; D is ambiguous. Germline assignment: CDR1 LGHDT and CDR2 YNNKEL (reference sequence). The CDR3 length is 12 residues. V was clipped by 1 base and J by 5 bases, with 6 bases between them. CDR3 residues: CASSQGVHEQYF. CDR3 DNA sequence: TGTGCCAGCAGCCAAGGAGTCCACGAGCAGTACTTC.

This chain joins TRBV18 and TRBJ1-1; possibly TRBD1 for D (6 bases). Germline V gene data show CDR1 as KGHSH and CDR2 as LQKENI. CDR3 length: 17 amino acids. Trimming took off 3 bases at V and 3 bases at J, with 20 bases between the two ends. For the CDR3, the DNA is TGTGCCAGCTCACCGGTAGTTGGGGGGGCATCGGACACTGAAGCTTTCTTT. Encoded protein: CASSPVVGGASDTEAFF.

The chain links TRBV5-4 to TRBJ2-3, with D possibly being TRBD2 (6 bases). Germline V CDR1 and CDR2: SGHNT, YYREEE (reference sequence). This CDR3 spans 14 amino acids. Deletions cut 4 bases from V and 2 bases from J, with 11 bases between. The CDR3 spells CASSLGLNTDTQYF. For the CDR3, the DNA is TGTGCCAGCAGCCTGGGACTTAACACAGATACGCAGTATTTT.

This CDR3 reads CAIDERGSTDTQYF. The CDR3 DNA reads as TGTGCCATTGATGAGCGGGGAAGCACAGATACGCAGTATTTT. V is TRBV10-3 and J is TRBJ2-3, with 7 nucleotides matching TRBD2. In germline, CDR1 is ENHRY, CDR2 SYGVKD. This CDR3 region has 14 residues. Trimming took 9 bases from V and 0 from J; bases not matched to a gene: 6.

This clone was found once. The chain couples TRBV9 to TRBJ2-7; 9 bases fit TRBD2. Germline CDR1 reads SGDLS; CDR2 reads YYNGEE. Trimming at V came to 0 bases and at J to 5 bases, leaving 6 bases not matched to a gene. The CDR3 has 15 residues. The CDR3 coding sequence is TGTGCCAGCAGCGTAGATTTAGCGGGAGTGCACGAGCAGTACTTC. Its translation is CASSVDLAGVHEQYF.

A word on this clone: Mismatch with germline at one junction end may stem from a read error. This chain joins TRBV7-7 and TRBJ2-1; tentatively, D is TRBD1 or TRBD2 (5 bases each). CDR1 SSHAT and CDR2 FNYEAQ come from the germline V gene (reference sequence). This CDR3 region has 15 residues. The CDR3 DNA sequence: TGTGCTAGCAGCTTAGGGGAGCCGCACACCAATGAGCAGTTCTTC. Its protein product is CASSLGEPHTNEQFF. The whole variable domain, filled in from reference TRBV7-7 and TRBJ2-1, reads GAGVSQSPRYKVTKRGQDVTLRCDPISSHATLYWYQQALGQGPEFLTYFNYEAQPDKSGLPSDRFSAERPEGSISTLTIQRTEQRDSAMYRCASSLGEPHTNEQFFGPGTRLTVL.

The chain couples TRBV14 to TRBJ1-2, with 7 bases matching TRBD1. Germline CDR1 and CDR2: SGHDN and FVKESK. The length of the CDR3 is 12 residues. V shed 6 bases, J shed 13 bases, and the junction held 11 bases outside the gene matches. The CDR3 is CASSRQGMTGTF. The CDR3 DNA reads as TGTGCCAGCAGTCGACAGGGTATGACGGGCACCTTC.

This rearrangement joins TRBV2 to TRBJ2-7; tentative D call: TRBD1 (7 bases). V was cut by 2 bases and J by 1 base, with 12 bases left in between. Looked up from germline, CDR1 is SNHLY and CDR2 is FYNNEI. The CDR3 has 15 amino acids. The CDR3 DNA reads as TGTGCCAGCAGTGAATGGCAGGGGGGATCCTACGAGCAGTACTTC. Encoded protein: CASSEWQGGSYEQYF.